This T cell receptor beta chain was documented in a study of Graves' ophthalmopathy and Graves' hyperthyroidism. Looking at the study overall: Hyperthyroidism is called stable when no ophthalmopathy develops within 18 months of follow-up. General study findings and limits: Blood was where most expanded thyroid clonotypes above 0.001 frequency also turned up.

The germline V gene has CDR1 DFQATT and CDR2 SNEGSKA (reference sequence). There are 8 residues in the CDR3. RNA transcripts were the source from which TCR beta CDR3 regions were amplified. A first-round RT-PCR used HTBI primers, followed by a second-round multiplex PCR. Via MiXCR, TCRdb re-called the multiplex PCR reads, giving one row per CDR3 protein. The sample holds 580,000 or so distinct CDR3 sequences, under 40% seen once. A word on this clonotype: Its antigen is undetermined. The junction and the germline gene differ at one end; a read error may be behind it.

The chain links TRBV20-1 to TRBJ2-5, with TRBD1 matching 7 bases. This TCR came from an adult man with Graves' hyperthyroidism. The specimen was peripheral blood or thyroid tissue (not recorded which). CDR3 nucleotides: TGCAGTGCTAAGGCAGGGGGTTTC. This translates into CSAKAGGF.